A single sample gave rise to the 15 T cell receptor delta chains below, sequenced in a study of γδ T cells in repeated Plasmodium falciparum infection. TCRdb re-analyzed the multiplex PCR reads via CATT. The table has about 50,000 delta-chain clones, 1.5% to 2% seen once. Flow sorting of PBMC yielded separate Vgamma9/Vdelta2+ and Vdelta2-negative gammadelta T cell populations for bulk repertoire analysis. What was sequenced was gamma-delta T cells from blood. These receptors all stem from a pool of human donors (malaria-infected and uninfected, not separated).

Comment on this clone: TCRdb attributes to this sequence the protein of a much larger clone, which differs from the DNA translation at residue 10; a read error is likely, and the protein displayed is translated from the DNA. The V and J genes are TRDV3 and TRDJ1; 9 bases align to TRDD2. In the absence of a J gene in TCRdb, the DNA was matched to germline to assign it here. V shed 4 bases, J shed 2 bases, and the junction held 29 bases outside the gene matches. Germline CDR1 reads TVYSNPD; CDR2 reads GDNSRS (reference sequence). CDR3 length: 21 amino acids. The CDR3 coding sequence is TGTGCCTCCGGGGGCCCCTTCCTACAACGGGGGCCTCTACAGGGGACCGATAAACTCATCTTT. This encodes CASGGPFLQRGPLQGTDKLIF. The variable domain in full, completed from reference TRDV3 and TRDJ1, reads CDKVTQSSPDQTVASGSEVVLLCTYDTVYSNPDLFWYRIRPDYSFQFVFYGDNSRSEGADFTQGRFSVKHILTQKAFHLVISPVRTEDSATYYCASGGPFLQRGPLQGTDKLIFGKGTRVTVEP.

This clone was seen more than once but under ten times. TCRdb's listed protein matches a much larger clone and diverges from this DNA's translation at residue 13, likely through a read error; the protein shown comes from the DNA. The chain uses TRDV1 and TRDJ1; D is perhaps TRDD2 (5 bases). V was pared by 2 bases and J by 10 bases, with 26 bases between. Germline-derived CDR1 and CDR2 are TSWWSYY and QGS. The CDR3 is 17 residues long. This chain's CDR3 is CALGESIPFIQGLVLIF. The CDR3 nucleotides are TGTGCTCTTGGGGAATCGATTCCTTTTATCCAGGGACTTGTACTCATCTTT.

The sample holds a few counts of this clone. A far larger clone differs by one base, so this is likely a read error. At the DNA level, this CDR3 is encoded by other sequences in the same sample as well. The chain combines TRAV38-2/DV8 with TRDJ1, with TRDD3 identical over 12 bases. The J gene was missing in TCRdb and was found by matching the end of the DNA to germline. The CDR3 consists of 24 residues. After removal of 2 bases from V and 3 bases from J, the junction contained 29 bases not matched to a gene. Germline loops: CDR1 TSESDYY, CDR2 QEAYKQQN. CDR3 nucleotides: TGTGCTTATAGGAGTGCGAGACGTTGGGACCCTTTACTGGGGGATACTTGGTCGGCCGATAAACTCATCTTT. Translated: CAYRSARRWDPLLGDTWSADKLIF.

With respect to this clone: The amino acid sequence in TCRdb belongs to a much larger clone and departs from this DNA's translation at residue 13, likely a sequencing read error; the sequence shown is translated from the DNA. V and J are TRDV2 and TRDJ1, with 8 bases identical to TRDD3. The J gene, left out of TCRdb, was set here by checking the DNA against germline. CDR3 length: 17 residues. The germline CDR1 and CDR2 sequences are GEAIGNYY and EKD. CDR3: CACDTVGGSGVTNKLIF. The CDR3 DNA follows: TGTGCCTGTGACACCGTTGGGGGATCCGGGGTCACCAATAAACTCATCTTT.

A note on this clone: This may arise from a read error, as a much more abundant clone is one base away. CDR3 DNA: TGTGCCTGTGACGGCCTGGGGGATACCCGCACCGATAAACTCATCTTT. Its translation is CACDGLGDTRTDKLIF. The V call is TRDV2, the J call TRDJ1; 11 nucleotides agree with TRDD3. The J gene is absent in TCRdb and was assigned here via DNA matching to germline. Germline trimming cut 3 bases from V and 1 base from J; bases unmatched to any gene: 6. Germline-derived CDR1 and CDR2 are GEAIGNYY and EKD. The CDR3 length is 16 residues.

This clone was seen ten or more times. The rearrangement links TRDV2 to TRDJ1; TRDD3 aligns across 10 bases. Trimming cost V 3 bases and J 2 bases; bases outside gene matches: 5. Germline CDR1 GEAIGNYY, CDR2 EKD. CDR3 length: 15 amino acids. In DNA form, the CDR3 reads TGTGCCTGTGACCAATTACTGGGGGATACCGATAAACTCATCTTT. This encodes CACDQLLGDTDKLIF.

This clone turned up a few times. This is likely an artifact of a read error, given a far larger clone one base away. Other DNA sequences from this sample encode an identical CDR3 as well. For the CDR3, the DNA is TGTGCCTGTGACAAGTTGATGGGGGACACCAAAACGAACTGGGACACCCGACAGATGTTTTTC. Translating gives CACDKLMGDTKTNWDTRQMFF. The chain links TRDV2 to TRDJ3; 7 nucleotides agree with TRDD3. TCRdb is silent on the J gene; assignment here came from matching the DNA to germline. Per germline, CDR1 GEAIGNYY and CDR2 EKD. The CDR3 is made up of 21 amino acids. With V trimmed by 2 bases and J by 3 bases, 18 bases remained unmatched.

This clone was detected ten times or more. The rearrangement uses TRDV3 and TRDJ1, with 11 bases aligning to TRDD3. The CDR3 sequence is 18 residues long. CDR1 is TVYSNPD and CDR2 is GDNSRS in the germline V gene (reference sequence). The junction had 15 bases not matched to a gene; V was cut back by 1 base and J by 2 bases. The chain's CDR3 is CAFKPSYVLGDTTDKLIF. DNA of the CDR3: TGTGCCTTTAAACCTTCCTACGTGCTGGGGGATACTACCGATAAACTCATCTTT.

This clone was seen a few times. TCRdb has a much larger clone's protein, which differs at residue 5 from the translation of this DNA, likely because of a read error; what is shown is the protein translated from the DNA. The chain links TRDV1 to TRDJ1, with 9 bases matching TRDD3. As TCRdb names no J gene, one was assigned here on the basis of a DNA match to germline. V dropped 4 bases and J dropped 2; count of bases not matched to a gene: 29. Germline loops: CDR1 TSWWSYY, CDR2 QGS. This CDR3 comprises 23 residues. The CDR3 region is CALGGLNPKVGIRLTIVTDKLIF. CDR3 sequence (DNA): TGTGCTCTTGGGGGACTGAACCCAAAGGTGGGGATACGGTTAACAATCGTTACCGATAAACTCATCTTT.

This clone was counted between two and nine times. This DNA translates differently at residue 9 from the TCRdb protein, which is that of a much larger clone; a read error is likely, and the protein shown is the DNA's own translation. This chain's CDR3 is CACDLLGDSKLIF. In DNA form, the CDR3 reads TGTGCCTGTGACCTACTGGGGGATAGTAAACTCATCTTT. J is TRDJ1 and V is TRDV2; 11 bases are shared with TRDD3. TCRdb gives no J gene; it was assigned here by matching the DNA to germline. Germline assignment: CDR1 GEAIGNYY and CDR2 EKD. The V segment lost 3 bases and the J segment 7 bases; nucleotides outside the gene matches: 3. The CDR3 loop spans 13 amino acids.

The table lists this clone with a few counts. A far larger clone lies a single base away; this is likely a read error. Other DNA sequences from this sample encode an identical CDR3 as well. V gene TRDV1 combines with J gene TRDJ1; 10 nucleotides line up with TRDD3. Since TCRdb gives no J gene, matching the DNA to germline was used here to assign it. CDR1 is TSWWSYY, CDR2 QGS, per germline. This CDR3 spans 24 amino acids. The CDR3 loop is CALGELEWVIPLYWGIPYTDKLIF. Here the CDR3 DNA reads TGTGCTCTTGGGGAACTAGAGTGGGTTATTCCCCTATACTGGGGGATCCCGTACACTGATAAACTCATCTTT.

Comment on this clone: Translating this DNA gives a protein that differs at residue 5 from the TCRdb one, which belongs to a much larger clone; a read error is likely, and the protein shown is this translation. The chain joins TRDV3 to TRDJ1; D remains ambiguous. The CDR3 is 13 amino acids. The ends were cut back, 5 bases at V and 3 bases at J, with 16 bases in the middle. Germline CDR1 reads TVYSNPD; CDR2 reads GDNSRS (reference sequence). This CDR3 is CAQDFVVADKLIF. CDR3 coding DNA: TGTGCCCAAGACTTCGTGGTGGCCGATAAACTCATCTTT.

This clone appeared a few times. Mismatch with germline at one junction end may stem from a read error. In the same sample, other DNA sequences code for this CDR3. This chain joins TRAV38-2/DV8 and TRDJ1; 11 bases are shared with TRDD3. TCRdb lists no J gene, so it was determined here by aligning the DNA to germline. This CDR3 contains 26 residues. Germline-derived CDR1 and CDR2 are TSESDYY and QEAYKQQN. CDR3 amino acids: CAHRRGPLPTLVPYWGIRVGTDKLIF. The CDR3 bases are TGTGCTCATAGGAGAGGCCCCCTTCCTACACTAGTCCCTTATTGGGGGATACGCGTGGGGACCGATAAACTCATCTTT.

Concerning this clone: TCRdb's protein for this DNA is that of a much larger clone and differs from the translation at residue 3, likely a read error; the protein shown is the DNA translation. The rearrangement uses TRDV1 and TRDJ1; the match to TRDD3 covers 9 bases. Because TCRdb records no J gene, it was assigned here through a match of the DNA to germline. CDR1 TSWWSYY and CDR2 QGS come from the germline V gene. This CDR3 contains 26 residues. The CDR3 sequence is CAPGEGWGIVKIPTWGGMVYTDKLIF. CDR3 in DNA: TGTGCTCCTGGGGAAGGCTGGGGGATTGTTAAAATTCCTACGTGGGGAGGGATGGTGTACACCGATAAACTCATCTTT.

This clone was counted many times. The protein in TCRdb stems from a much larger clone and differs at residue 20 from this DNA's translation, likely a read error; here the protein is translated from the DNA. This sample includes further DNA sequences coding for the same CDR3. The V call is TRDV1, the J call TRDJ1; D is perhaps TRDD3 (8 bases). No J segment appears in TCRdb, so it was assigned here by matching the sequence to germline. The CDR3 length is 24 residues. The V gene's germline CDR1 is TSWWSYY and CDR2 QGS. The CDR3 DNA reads TGTGCCCTGGGCAAATTCCTACTTCTCCCCTGGGGGACAAAAATCCCGAGGTACACCGAGAAACTCATCTTT. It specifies CALGKFLLLPWGTKIPRYTEKLIF.